This T cell receptor beta chain was recorded in a study of response to subunit inactivated influenza vaccine. Study-wide points: Each seasonal influenza vaccination recruits few new T cells, the authors suggested.

CDR1 and CDR2 (germline): MNHNS, SASEGT. The V and J ends lost 3 bases and 8 bases respectively, with 20 bases between them. This CDR3 has 16 amino acids. This clonotype has a handful of counts. Its matching antigen is unknown. TCRdb redid the calling of the RT-PCR reads with MiXCR, one entry per CDR3 protein. The sample records 250,000 to 350,000 distinct CDR3 sequences, roughly 20% being singletons. V and J are TRBV6-1 and TRBJ2-1; D is perhaps TRBD1 (6 bases). This sample comprised PBMCs from blood, obtained less than 22 months after vaccination. The TCR comes from a man between 50 and 70 years old who received an inactivated influenza vaccine. Written as DNA, the CDR3 is TGTGCCAGCAGTGATCGGCACGGGACACCTTCCGATGAGCAGTTCTTC. It yields the protein CASSDRHGTPSDEQFF.